The 30 T cell receptor beta chains given below trace back to one sample, sequenced in a study of cytomegalovirus exposure and HLA in healthy donors. The PCR used 60 Vbeta and 13 Jbeta primers. Using immunoSEQ multiplex PCR, the repertoire was profiled, and TCRdb retains in-frame clones only, with some absent. The profile shows approximately 100,000 clones, 75% to 90% of them singletons. Specimen: PBMCs. The receptors derive from a man in his forties or fifties in good health and CMV-seropositive.

The chain links TRBV21-1 to TRBJ1-6; the table names TRBD1, a call not compared with the DNA. TRBV21-1 is a listed pseudogene. The CDR3 is 14 amino acids. The CDR3 sequence: CASSTRDRGSPLHF. In DNA form, the CDR3 reads TGTGCCAGCAGCACCCGGGACAGGGGCTCACCCCTCCACTTT.

J is TRBJ2-1 and V is TRBV14; maybe TRBD2 (5 bases). The CDR3 length is 18 residues. Germline CDR1 SGHDN, CDR2 FVKESK. V gave up 2 bases and J gave up 0 bases, with 17 bases separating them. CDR3 DNA sequence: TGTGCCAGCAGCCAATCGGTTAACGGGATCAGCTCCTACAATGAGCAGTTCTTC. It is translated as CASSQSVNGISSYNEQFF. The whole variable domain, remainder taken from reference TRBV14 and TRBJ2-1, is EAGVTQFPSHSVIEKGQTVTLRCDPISGHDNLYWYRRVMGKEIKFLLHFVKESKQDESGMPNNRFLAERTGGTYSTLKVQPAELEDSGVYFCASSQSVNGISSYNEQFFGPGTRLTVL.

The gene calls are TRBV27 and TRBJ2-3; possible D gene TRBD2, 6 bases. The CDR3 sequence is 16 residues long. V gave up 0 bases and J gave up 5 bases, with 15 bases separating them. From germline, CDR1 is MNHEY and CDR2 SMNVEV (reference sequence). CDR3 DNA: TGTGCCAGCAGTTTATCTCCTCTAGCGACCGGAGATACGCAGTATTTT. It encodes CASSLSPLATGDTQYF.

The chain uses TRBV6-1 and TRBJ1-2; 8 nucleotides match TRBD1. Germline V gene sequence: CDR1 MNHNS, CDR2 SASEGT. V shed 5 bases and J 5 bases; nucleotides not matched to a gene: 4. The CDR3 length is 13 residues. The CDR3 protein is CASSLDRGYGYTF. CDR3 in DNA: TGTGCCAGCAGTTTAGACAGGGGTTATGGCTACACCTTC.

The chain combines TRBV19 with TRBJ1-1; 9 bases are a match to TRBD1. Germline lookup yields CDR1 LNHDA and CDR2 SQIVND (reference sequence). This CDR3 has 17 amino acids. Trimming removed 6 bases from V and 5 bases from J; junction bases left unmatched: 16. The CDR3 bases are TGTGCCAGTAGGGGATCCGGGACAGGGCCCTACCTAACTGAAGCTTTCTTT. Its protein is CASRGSGTGPYLTEAFF. The full variable domain, in which reference TRBV19 and TRBJ1-1 provide the parts outside the CDR3, is DGGITQSPKYLFRKEGQNVTLSCEQNLNHDAMYWYRQDPGQGLRLIYYSQIVNDFQKGDIAEGYSVSREKKESFPLTVTSAQKNPTAFYLCASRGSGTGPYLTEAFFGQGTRLTVV.

V gene TRBV7-9 combines with J gene TRBJ2-7; tentatively, D is TRBD1 (6 bases). The V end was cut by 5 bases, the J end by 2 bases, with 22 bases between. The CDR3 sequence is 17 residues long. Germline lookup yields CDR1 SEHNR and CDR2 FQNEAQ (reference sequence). This CDR3 reads CASSNHPGHTSPYEQYF. The CDR3 bases are TGTGCCAGCAGCAATCACCCGGGACACACGTCCCCCTACGAGCAGTACTTC.

CDR3 protein: CASSLYSGGDNEQFF. CDR3 nucleotide sequence: TGTGCCAGCAGCCTTTATAGCGGGGGGGACAATGAGCAGTTCTTC. The V call is TRBV7-3, the J call TRBJ2-1, with 11 bases that match TRBD2. Per germline, CDR1 SGHTA and CDR2 FQGTGA. The J segment lost 5 bases and the V segment lost 5 bases, leaving 5 bases of the junction unmatched. The CDR3 contains 15 residues. Full variable domain (missing parts from reference TRBV7-3 and TRBJ2-1): GAGVSQTPSNKVTEKGKYVELRCDPISGHTALYWYRQSLGQGPEFLIYFQGTGAADDSGLPNDRFFAVRPEGSVSTLKIQRTERGDSAVYLCASSLYSGGDNEQFFGPGTRLTVL.

The rearrangement joins TRBV28 to TRBJ2-7; 9 bases match TRBD1. The CDR3 consists of 15 residues. In germline, CDR1 is MDHEN, CDR2 SYDVKM. The V segment lost 5 bases and the J segment 5 bases; nucleotides outside the gene matches: 10. CDR3 loop: CASSLGGTGKDEQYF. CDR3 coding DNA: TGTGCCAGCAGTCTCGGGGGGACAGGGAAAGACGAGCAGTACTTC.

This clone was found once. The rearrangement uses TRBV5-4 and TRBJ1-3, with 7 bases that match TRBD1. The CDR3 spans 14 residues. Trimming removed 10 bases from V and 4 bases from J; junction bases left unmatched: 11. Germline V lookup: CDR1 SGHNT, CDR2 YYREEE (reference sequence). The CDR3, as DNA: TGTGCCTCTAAAGAGGGGGCGTTCGGAAACACCATATATTTT. Translated: CASKEGAFGNTIYF.

The rearrangement links TRBV13 to TRBJ2-2; the D gene is possibly TRBD2 (7 bases). Trimming removed 2 bases at V and 6 bases at J, with 13 bases between. In germline, CDR1 is PRHDT, CDR2 FYEKMQ (reference sequence). CDR3 length equals 15 residues. CDR3 amino acids: CASSLWEGGSGELFF. The CDR3 DNA sequence: TGTGCCAGCAGCTTATGGGAGGGGGGCTCCGGGGAGCTGTTTTTT.

The rearrangement links TRBV5-1 to TRBJ2-3; possible D gene TRBD2, 6 bases. The CDR3 length is 16 residues. Per the germline V gene, CDR1 is SGHRS and CDR2 is YFSETQ. With 0 bases removed from V and 6 bases from J, the gap between germline ends came to 17 bases. CDR3 protein: CASSLGLAGGLDTQYF. CDR3 in DNA: TGCGCCAGCAGCTTGGGCCTAGCCGGAGGGTTGGATACGCAGTATTTT.

The V gene is TRBV9, the J gene TRBJ2-5, with a weak D call TRBD2 (5 bases). The CDR3 is made up of 16 amino acids. CDR1 is SGDLS, CDR2 YYNGEE, per germline. V gave up 0 bases and J gave up 4 bases, with 16 bases separating them. Here the CDR3 DNA reads TGTGCCAGCAGCGTAGCGGCAGGAAAAGCGGCAGAGACCCAGTACTTC. This encodes CASSVAAGKAAETQYF.

This clone was seen more than once but under ten times. The chain employs TRBV4-2 and TRBJ2-7; the D gene is possibly TRBD1 (5 bases). Trimming removed 0 bases from V and 3 bases from J, with 9 bases in between. Germline V gene sequence: CDR1 LGHNA, CDR2 YNFKEQ. The CDR3 is made up of 14 amino acids. The CDR3 sequence is CASSQDGAVYEQYF. The CDR3 DNA reads TGTGCCAGCAGCCAAGATGGGGCGGTCTACGAGCAGTACTTC.

This clone appeared a few times. This sequence joins TRBV5-1 and TRBJ1-4, with D maybe TRBD1 (5 bases). CDR1 is SGHRS and CDR2 is YFSETQ in the germline V gene. Trimming took off 4 bases at V and 5 bases at J, with 15 bases between the two ends. This CDR3 is 15 amino acids long. The DNA for the CDR3 is TGCGCCAGCAGCCGCCTAGACAGTCTGAATGAAAAACTGTTTTTT. Translating it yields CASSRLDSLNEKLFF.

V and J are TRBV6-6 and TRBJ1-6, with D perhaps matching TRBD1 (6 bases). V was shortened by 3 bases and J by 7 bases, with 10 bases between the two germline ends. Germline lookup yields CDR1 MNHNY and CDR2 SVGAGI (reference sequence). This CDR3 is built from 14 residues. CDR3 protein: CASSYSQGNSPLHF. The CDR3 region has the DNA TGTGCCAGCAGTTATAGCCAGGGGAATTCACCCCTCCACTTT.

The chain carries TRBV7-3 and TRBJ2-1; 9 bases line up with TRBD2. The germline CDR1 and CDR2 sequences are SGHTA and FQGTGA. After removal of 5 bases from V and 2 bases from J, the junction contained 10 bases not matched to a gene. CDR3 length: 17 amino acids. CDR3 region: CASSTTAGGRAYNEQFF. CDR3 sequence (DNA): TGTGCCAGCAGCACTACAGCGGGGGGTAGGGCCTACAATGAGCAGTTCTTC. Full variable domain (outside the CDR3, taken from reference TRBV7-3 and TRBJ2-1): GAGVSQTPSNKVTEKGKYVELRCDPISGHTALYWYRQSLGQGPEFLIYFQGTGAADDSGLPNDRFFAVRPEGSVSTLKIQRTERGDSAVYLCASSTTAGGRAYNEQFFGPGTRLTVL.

The rearrangement uses TRBV19 and TRBJ2-5, with a tentative D call TRBD1 (5 bases). The CDR3 is 11 amino acids. From germline, CDR1 is LNHDA and CDR2 SQIVND (reference sequence). The V end was cut by 11 bases, the J end by 5 bases, with 12 bases between. Here the CDR3 reads CAYSNRETQYF. The CDR3 region has the DNA TGTGCCTACAGTAACAGGGAGACCCAGTACTTC.

V is TRBV18 and J is TRBJ2-1; 8 bases match TRBD2. Germline-derived CDR1 and CDR2 are KGHSH and LQKENI. The V and J ends lost 2 bases and 8 bases, in that order; junction bases with no gene match: 5. CDR3 length equals 14 residues. Here the CDR3 reads CASSPEGLGYEQFF. The CDR3, as DNA: TGTGCCAGCTCACCAGAGGGACTAGGCTATGAGCAGTTCTTC.

In this sample, this clone turned up a few times. J is TRBJ1-2 and V is TRBV7-8; 8 bases fit TRBD1. Germline CDR1 reads SGHVS; CDR2 reads FQNEAQ. The CDR3 consists of 13 residues. V was pared by 3 bases and J by 5 bases, with 2 bases of the junction left unmatched. The CDR3 spells CASSFRGLYGYTF. The CDR3 nucleotides are TGTGCCAGCAGCTTCAGGGGGCTGTATGGCTACACCTTC.

V gene TRBV5-5 combines with J gene TRBJ2-1, with a tentative D call TRBD2 (7 bases). With 7 bases removed from V and 4 bases from J, the gap between germline ends came to 21 bases. The CDR3 totals 16 residues. CDR1 is SGHKS and CDR2 is YYEKEE in the germline V gene (reference sequence). The DNA for the CDR3 is TGTGCCAGCGGGCGACAGGTCACGGGGGGATACAATGAGCAGTTCTTC. The encoded protein is CASGRQVTGGYNEQFF.

The chain carries TRBV7-9 and TRBJ2-5; possible D gene TRBD2, 6 bases. Trimming removed 2 bases at V and 3 bases at J, with 19 bases between. This CDR3 contains 17 residues. In germline, CDR1 is SEHNR, CDR2 FQNEAQ (reference sequence). This chain's CDR3 is CASSLMGRNPLKETQYF. In nucleotides, the CDR3 is TGTGCCAGCAGCTTAATGGGGAGGAACCCCCTCAAAGAGACCCAGTACTTC.

The J gene is TRBJ2-7, the V gene TRBV7-8; D is possibly TRBD1 (5 bases). CDR1 SGHVS and CDR2 FQNEAQ come from the germline V gene. CDR3 length: 14 amino acids. Trimming stripped 1 base from V and 2 bases from J, with 9 bases between. The CDR3 sequence is CASSLVDTTYEQYF. The CDR3 DNA sequence: TGTGCCAGCAGCTTAGTGGACACTACCTACGAGCAGTACTTC.

The chain combines TRBV7-8 with TRBJ2-5; tentatively, D is TRBD1 (6 bases). V lost 6 bases to trimming and J lost 4 bases, with 15 bases between them. The length of the CDR3 is 14 residues. CDR1 SGHVS and CDR2 FQNEAQ come from the germline V gene. CDR3 in DNA: TGTGCCAGCAGTTCTCGGTCCAGGGGAGAGACCCAGTACTTC. Protein product: CASSSRSRGETQYF. Looking up the rest from reference TRBV7-8 and TRBJ2-5 gives the full variable domain: GAGVSQSPRYKVAKRGQDVALRCDPISGHVSLFWYQQALGQGPEFLTYFQNEAQLDKSGLPSDRFFAERPEGSVSTLKIQRTQQEDSAVYLCASSSRSRGETQYFGPGTRLLVL.

The rearrangement links TRBV6-1 to TRBJ2-1; TRBD1 matches 10 bases. Germline loops: CDR1 MNHNS, CDR2 SASEGT. This CDR3 is built from 15 residues. J gave up 8 bases and V 9 bases, and 13 bases lay outside the gene matches. Here the CDR3 DNA reads TGTGCCAGTTCCTTCCGGGACAGGGGAATGTATGAGCAGTTCTTC. Amino acids: CASSFRDRGMYEQFF.

In this sample, this clone turned up once. At one end the junction does not follow the germline gene, possibly because of a read error. This chain links TRBV7-7 with TRBJ2-2; 8 nucleotides match TRBD1. The length of the CDR3 is 16 residues. In germline, CDR1 is SSHAT, CDR2 FNYEAQ (reference sequence). The CDR3 spells CASSLAIGQGIGELFF. The CDR3 DNA follows: TGTGCTAGCAGCTTAGCCATTGGACAGGGCATCGGGGAGCTGTTTTTT.

This clone was seen a handful of times. The chain recombines TRBV11-2 with TRBJ2-1, with TRBD2 identical over 13 bases. V trimming: 6 bases; J trimming: 8 bases; junction bases outside the gene matches: 7. Germline lookup yields CDR1 SGHAT and CDR2 FQNNGV. The CDR3 has 15 residues. The CDR3 protein is CASRNGLAGVYEQFF. The CDR3 region has the DNA TGTGCCAGCAGAAATGGACTAGCGGGAGTCTATGAGCAGTTCTTC.

This clone was counted a single time. The chain links TRBV7-9 to TRBJ2-5; D may be TRBD1 (8 bases). The CDR3 covers 14 residues. Deletions cut 4 bases from V and 4 bases from J, with 13 bases between. Germline values: CDR1 SEHNR, CDR2 FQNEAQ (reference sequence). The CDR3 loop reads CASSSSGQGETQYF. The CDR3 region has the DNA TGTGCCAGCAGCTCTAGCGGACAGGGAGAGACCCAGTACTTC.

The genes are TRBV6-6 and TRBJ2-2; a possible D gene is TRBD2 (6 bases). V was pared by 5 bases and J by 6 bases, with 13 bases between. CDR3 length: 14 residues. CDR1 is MNHNY and CDR2 is SVGAGI in the germline V gene (reference sequence). The CDR3 region has the DNA TGTGCCAGCAGTATAACTAGCTTTTCCGGGGAGCTGTTTTTT. The encoded protein is CASSITSFSGELFF.

The V gene is TRBV4-1, the J gene TRBJ1-5, with a possible D match to TRBD1 (5 bases). This CDR3 comprises 18 residues. The V gene's germline CDR1 is MGHRA and CDR2 YSYEKL. Trimming cost V 0 bases and J 1 base, with 16 bases left between them. The CDR3 nucleotides read TGCGCCAGCAGCCAAGAAAGTTCCAGGGATAGGAGCAATCAGCCCCAGCATTTT. Its protein is CASSQESSRDRSNQPQHF.

The genes are TRBV7-3 and TRBJ2-7; 7 bases fit TRBD1. The CDR3 sequence is 14 residues long. CDR1 is SGHTA, CDR2 FQGTGA, per germline. Unmatched junction bases numbered 5, after V lost 4 bases and J lost 2 bases. The CDR3 sequence: CASSSQGGPYEQYF. As DNA, the CDR3 is TGTGCCAGCAGCTCTCAAGGGGGCCCCTACGAGCAGTACTTC. Using reference TRBV7-3 and TRBJ2-7 for the parts outside the CDR3, the full variable domain is GAGVSQTPSNKVTEKGKYVELRCDPISGHTALYWYRQSLGQGPEFLIYFQGTGAADDSGLPNDRFFAVRPEGSVSTLKIQRTERGDSAVYLCASSSQGGPYEQYFGPGTRLTVT.